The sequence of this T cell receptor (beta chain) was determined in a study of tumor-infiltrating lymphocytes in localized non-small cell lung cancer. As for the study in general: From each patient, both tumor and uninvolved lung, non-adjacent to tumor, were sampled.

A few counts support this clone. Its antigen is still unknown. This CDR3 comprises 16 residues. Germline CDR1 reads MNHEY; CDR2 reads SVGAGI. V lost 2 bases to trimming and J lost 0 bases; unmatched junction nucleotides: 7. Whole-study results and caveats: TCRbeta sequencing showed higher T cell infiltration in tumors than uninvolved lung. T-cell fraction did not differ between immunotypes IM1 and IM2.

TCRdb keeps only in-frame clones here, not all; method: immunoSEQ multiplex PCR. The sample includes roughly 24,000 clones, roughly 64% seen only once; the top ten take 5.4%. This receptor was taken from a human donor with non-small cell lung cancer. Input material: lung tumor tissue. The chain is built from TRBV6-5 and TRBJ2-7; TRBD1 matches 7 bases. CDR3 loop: CASSYQTGPSSYEQYF. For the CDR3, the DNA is TGTGCCAGCAGTTACCAGACAGGGCCAAGCTCCTACGAGCAGTACTTC.